The 25 T cell receptor beta chains presented below share a single source sample, sequenced in a study of long-term antiretroviral therapy in people with HIV. Survey-level resolution applied to immunoSEQ assay v3.0. Generated by immunoSEQ multiplex PCR, the TCRdb table keeps only in-frame clones and is missing some. The repertoire holds under 20,000 clones, with around four fifths as singletons. The sample in question was unsorted PBMCs, obtained approximately 3.4 years after starting antiretroviral therapy. These receptors were collected from a woman in her 40s with HIV.

The chain carries TRBV7-2 and TRBJ1-2, with TRBD1 as a possible D gene (5 bases). The CDR3 covers 15 residues. V gave up 5 bases and J gave up 8 bases, with 21 bases separating them. Germline CDR1 SGHTA, CDR2 FQGNSA. CDR3: CASSKSGTHGEGYTF. The CDR3 DNA follows: TGTGCCAGCAGCAAATCCGGGACGCACGGAGAAGGCTACACCTTC.

The CDR3 is CASSERGTVSNGYTF. DNA for the CDR3: TGTGCCAGCAGTGAACGAGGGACAGTGTCAAATGGCTACACCTTC. This chain uses TRBV2 with TRBJ1-2; TRBD1 aligns across 7 bases. V trimming: 2 bases; J trimming: 6 bases; junction bases outside the gene matches: 9. The CDR3 sequence is 15 residues long. The germline V gene has CDR1 SNHLY and CDR2 FYNNEI.

V is TRBV7-2 and J is TRBJ2-5, with TRBD1 identical over 11 bases. Germline assignment: CDR1 SGHTA and CDR2 FQGNSA. The CDR3 is made up of 15 amino acids. The J segment lost 6 bases and the V segment lost 2 bases, leaving 5 bases of the junction unmatched. For the CDR3, the DNA is TGTGCCAGCAGCTTAATTGGGACAGGGGGAAAGACCCAGTACTTC. Residues: CASSLIGTGGKTQYF.

The chain recombines TRBV12-5 with TRBJ2-5, with D perhaps TRBD2 (7 bases). Germline loops: CDR1 LGHNT, CDR2 FRNRAP. This CDR3 comprises 17 residues. The V end lost 1 base, the J end lost 1 base, and 16 bases lay between the germline ends. The CDR3 bases are TGTGCTAGTGGTTTGGGGTCACAGGGAGGGAGCCAAGAGACCCAGTACTTC. Its translation is CASGLGSQGGSQETQYF. Together with reference TRBV12-5 and TRBJ2-5, the CDR3 gives the full variable domain: DARVTQTPRHKVTEMGQEVTMRCQPILGHNTVFWYRQTMMQGLELLAYFRNRAPLDDSGMPKDRFSAEMPDATLATLKIQPSEPRDSAVYFCASGLGSQGGSQETQYFGPGTRLLVL.

V usage is TRBV7-9 and J usage is TRBJ2-3; the D call may be TRBD1 or TRBD2 (5 bases each). The CDR3 totals 15 residues. With 1 base removed from V and 1 base from J, the gap between germline ends came to 9 bases. Germline V CDR1 and CDR2: SEHNR, FQNEAQ (reference sequence). The CDR3 sequence is CASSLGGKGTDTQYF. The CDR3 bases are TGTGCCAGCAGCTTAGGGGGGAAAGGCACAGATACGCAGTATTTT. Using reference TRBV7-9 and TRBJ2-3 for the parts outside the CDR3, the full variable domain is DTGVSQNPRHKITKRGQNVTFRCDPISEHNRLYWYRQTLGQGPEFLTYFQNEAQLEKSRLLSDRFSAERPKGSFSTLEIQRTEQGDSAMYLCASSLGGKGTDTQYFGPGTRLTVL.

V is TRBV7-9 and J is TRBJ2-3; TRBD2 agrees at 15 bases. V lost 5 bases, J lost 0 bases, and 9 bases stayed unmatched. CDR3 size: 19 residues. The germline V gene encodes CDR1 SEHNR and CDR2 FQNEAQ (reference sequence). The CDR3 sequence: CASSKRGTSGGKSTDTQYF. Here the CDR3 DNA reads TGTGCCAGCAGCAAAAGGGGGACTAGCGGGGGGAAGAGCACAGATACGCAGTATTTT. The full variable domain, completed using reference TRBV7-9 and TRBJ2-3, is DTGVSQNPRHKITKRGQNVTFRCDPISEHNRLYWYRQTLGQGPEFLTYFQNEAQLEKSRLLSDRFSAERPKGSFSTLEIQRTEQGDSAMYLCASSKRGTSGGKSTDTQYFGPGTRLTVL.

This chain links TRBV10-2 with TRBJ2-5; the D is unclear. V lost 3 bases, J lost 5 bases, and 13 bases lay in between. The V gene's germline CDR1 is WSHSY and CDR2 SAAADI. The CDR3 is 14 amino acids. DNA of the CDR3: TGCGCCAGCAGTGAAATGGGTAGTCGTGAGACCCAGTACTTC. It encodes CASSEMGSRETQYF.

The chain combines TRBV7-2 with TRBJ2-4, with TRBD2 matching over 9 bases. V shed 6 bases, J shed 5 bases, and the junction held 2 bases outside the gene matches. This CDR3 region has 13 residues. Germline-derived CDR1 and CDR2 are SGHTA and FQGNSA. The DNA for the CDR3 is TGTGCCAGCAGTTGGACTAGCGAAAACATTCAGTACTTC. Residues: CASSWTSENIQYF.

The rearrangement uses TRBV5-1 and TRBJ2-5, with D maybe TRBD2 (7 bases). Germline V lookup: CDR1 SGHRS, CDR2 YFSETQ. V was shortened by 7 bases and J by 4 bases, with 14 bases between the two germline ends. The CDR3 covers 13 residues. The chain's CDR3 is CASQSGDTETQYF. CDR3 DNA: TGCGCCAGCCAGAGCGGGGACACAGAGACCCAGTACTTC.

The chain employs TRBV30 and TRBJ1-4, with D possibly matching TRBD1 (5 bases). The CDR3 consists of 15 residues. Germline lookup yields CDR1 GTSNPN and CDR2 SVGIG (reference sequence). V dropped 3 bases and J dropped 4 bases, with 15 bases sitting between them. Written as DNA, the CDR3 is TGTGCCTGGAGCGAGGGATTAGGGGTTAATGAAAAACTGTTTTTT. Its protein product is CAWSEGLGVNEKLFF.

The chain links TRBV5-6 to TRBJ2-1; D may be TRBD2 (6 bases). Trimming took off 4 bases at V and 10 bases at J, with 18 bases between the two ends. This CDR3 spans 14 amino acids. Germline V gene lookup returns CDR1 SGHDT and CDR2 YYEEEE. The CDR3 loop is CASSRDGGIREQFF. As DNA, the CDR3 is TGTGCCAGCAGCCGGGACGGAGGGATAAGGGAGCAGTTCTTC.

The chain has TRBV4-1 and TRBJ1-2; TRBD1 aligns across 8 bases. V trimming: 0 bases; J trimming: 2 bases; junction bases outside the gene matches: 5. The CDR3 covers 16 residues. Germline V gene data show CDR1 as MGHRA and CDR2 as YSYEKL. CDR3: CASSQDGAGGNYGYTF. The CDR3 bases are TGCGCCAGCAGCCAAGACGGGGCAGGGGGCAACTATGGCTACACCTTC.

This rearrangement joins TRBV30 to TRBJ1-4, with a tentative D call TRBD1 (5 bases). The germline V gene encodes CDR1 GTSNPN and CDR2 SVGIG (reference sequence). This CDR3 has 14 amino acids. Trimming took off 1 base at V and 8 bases at J, with 14 bases between the two ends. In DNA, the CDR3 is TGTGCCTGGAGTGAAGGACACCCGGGAGAAAAACTGTTTTTT. Amino acid sequence: CAWSEGHPGEKLFF.

The chain couples TRBV5-6 to TRBJ2-1, with TRBD1 matching 9 bases. J lost 3 bases, V lost 0 bases, and 7 bases had no gene match. Per germline, CDR1 SGHDT and CDR2 YYEEEE. This CDR3 region has 17 residues. The CDR3 bases are TGTGCCAGCAGCTTGGGCCGGGGGGACAGGGACTACAATGAGCAGTTCTTC. Its protein is CASSLGRGDRDYNEQFF.

The rearrangement uses TRBV2 and TRBJ2-7; weak D call: TRBD2 (6 bases). The germline V gene has CDR1 SNHLY and CDR2 FYNNEI. CDR3 length equals 14 residues. V lost 8 bases and J 2 bases, leaving 16 bases between the germline ends. CDR3 in DNA: TGTGCCAGCGAGGTCGGGGACTCACCCTACGAGCAGTACTTC. Translating it yields CASEVGDSPYEQYF.

This chain joins TRBV7-8 and TRBJ1-2; TRBD1 is a possible D gene (5 bases). This CDR3 contains 13 residues. Trimming removed 5 bases at V and 3 bases at J, with 10 bases between. The V gene's germline CDR1 is SGHVS and CDR2 FQNEAQ. CDR3 bases: TGTGCCAGCAGCCCCTGGGACGACTATGGCTACACCTTC. As protein: CASSPWDDYGYTF.

J is TRBJ1-2 and V is TRBV7-2, with D perhaps matching TRBD1 (6 bases). Looked up from germline, CDR1 is SGHTA and CDR2 is FQGNSA. This CDR3 comprises 13 residues. The V end lost 4 bases, the J end lost 6 bases, and 12 bases lay between the germline ends. The DNA of the CDR3 is TGTGCCAGCAGCTCCACAGGGCCTGATGGCTACACCTTC. As protein: CASSSTGPDGYTF.

Worth noting for this clone: Other DNA sequences in the sample encode the same CDR3. V gene TRBV5-1 combines with J gene TRBJ1-4; TRBD1 matches at 7 bases. The CDR3 covers 15 residues. Losses at the gene ends were 0 bases for V and 4 bases for J; bases not matched to a gene: 3. Germline CDR1 SGHRS, CDR2 YFSETQ. The CDR3 coding sequence is TGCGCCAGCAGCTTGGCCGGGACAGTTAATGAAAAACTGTTTTTT. Translated, it gives CASSLAGTVNEKLFF.

This clone was seen a single time. The CDR3 region is CASSLKGPDISYTF. CDR3 DNA: TGTGCCAGCAGCTTGAAGGGACCCGATATCTCTTACACCTTC. The chain recombines TRBV5-4 with TRBJ1-2; D perhaps matches TRBD1 (5 bases). The CDR3 runs to 14 residues. V shed 1 base and J shed 11 bases, with 18 bases lying between them. Germline V lookup: CDR1 SGHNT, CDR2 YYREEE (reference sequence).

This rearrangement joins TRBV7-2 to TRBJ1-6, with unresolved D. The CDR3 runs 14 residues. Germline assignment: CDR1 SGHTA and CDR2 FQGNSA. Trimming pared 5 bases from V and 3 bases from J, leaving 8 bases between. In DNA, the CDR3 is TGTGCCAGCAGCCCCGCAGACTATAATTCACCCCTCCACTTT. Translating gives CASSPADYNSPLHF.

The chain carries TRBV6-6 and TRBJ1-1; perhaps TRBD1 as D (6 bases). CDR1 and CDR2 (germline): MNHNY, SVGAGI (reference sequence). V was clipped by 0 bases and J by 5 bases, with 16 bases between them. The CDR3 consists of 16 residues. CDR3 DNA sequence: TGTGCCAGCAGTTACTCGCCACACACAGGGTGGACTGAAGCTTTCTTT. This encodes CASSYSPHTGWTEAFF.

V is TRBV10-3 and J is TRBJ2-6, with TRBD2 matching 7 bases. The CDR3 loop spans 18 amino acids. Germline-derived CDR1 and CDR2 are ENHRY and SYGVKD. After removal of 2 bases from V and 0 bases from J, the junction contained 7 bases not matched to a gene. Here the CDR3 reads CAISEGPAGSSGANVLTF. The CDR3 region has the DNA TGTGCCATCAGTGAGGGACCAGCGGGGAGCTCTGGGGCCAACGTCCTGACTTTC.

The chain combines TRBV18 with TRBJ1-2; unclear D gene. Trimming stripped 4 bases from V and 7 bases from J, with 22 bases between. The germline V gene encodes CDR1 KGHSH and CDR2 LQKENI. The CDR3 covers 16 residues. The CDR3 DNA reads TGTGCCAGCTCACTGGGGAACCCTCGGATGGAGGGTGGCTACACCTTC. Protein product: CASSLGNPRMEGGYTF.

V is TRBV29-1 and J is TRBJ2-5; 7 positions agree with TRBD1. V lost 5 bases, J lost 4 bases, and 13 bases stayed unmatched. Germline V gene lookup returns CDR1 SQVTM and CDR2 ANQGSEA. The CDR3 length is 15 residues. The CDR3 DNA follows: TGCAGCGTTCGAAGACAGGGTCGAATTGGAGAGACCCAGTACTTC. This gives the protein CSVRRQGRIGETQYF.

The V and J genes are TRBV30 and TRBJ1-1; tentative D call: TRBD1 (6 bases). The ends were cut back, 4 bases at V and 2 bases at J, with 14 bases in the middle. Germline assignment: CDR1 GTSNPN and CDR2 SVGIG (reference sequence). The CDR3 has 14 amino acids. Here the CDR3 DNA reads TGTGCCTGGAAGGGGGGGAGTAGTAACACTGAAGCTTTCTTT. Protein product: CAWKGGSSNTEAFF.